Below are 10 T cell receptor beta chains sequenced from a single sample in a study of blood T cell repertoires in COVID-19. The method was immunoSEQ multiplex PCR; TCRdb's version includes in-frame clones alone and lacks a portion of them. The sample consists of approximately 250,000 clones, 84% of them appearing once. The specimen was peripheral blood. These receptors were collected from a woman in her thirties or forties who had recovered from COVID-19.

The V call is TRBV12-5, the J call TRBJ2-5; D might be TRBD1 (6 bases). In germline, CDR1 is LGHNT, CDR2 FRNRAP. The CDR3 has 15 amino acids. Trimming shortened V by 5 bases and J by 4 bases, and 17 bases separated the two germline ends. CDR3 residues: CASGDTGMARETQYF. As DNA, the CDR3 is TGTGCTAGTGGTGATACAGGGATGGCGCGAGAGACCCAGTACTTC. The whole variable domain, remainder taken from reference TRBV12-5 and TRBJ2-5, is DARVTQTPRHKVTEMGQEVTMRCQPILGHNTVFWYRQTMMQGLELLAYFRNRAPLDDSGMPKDRFSAEMPDATLATLKIQPSEPRDSAVYFCASGDTGMARETQYFGPGTRLLVL.

This rearrangement joins TRBV9 to TRBJ2-1; the D is unclear. This CDR3 comprises 13 residues. The V end lost 0 bases, the J end lost 9 bases, and 10 bases lay between the germline ends. CDR1 and CDR2 from the germline V gene are SGDLS and YYNGEE. CDR3 bases: TGTGCCAGCAGCGTAGAATGGTGGAGTGAGCAGTTCTTC. Amino acid sequence: CASSVEWWSEQFF.

This clone was detected only once. The chain recombines TRBV7-8 with TRBJ2-3; TRBD2 matches 7 bases. With 3 bases clipped from V and 4 bases from J, the junction kept 1 base outside the gene matches. The CDR3 totals 13 residues. Germline V gives CDR1 SGHVS, CDR2 FQNEAQ. The CDR3 region is CASSFLAADTQYF. In nucleotides, the CDR3 is TGTGCCAGCAGCTTTCTAGCGGCAGATACGCAGTATTTT.

This clone was counted between two and nine times. The rearrangement links TRBV27 to TRBJ1-1, with D perhaps matching TRBD1 (5 bases). The germline V gene encodes CDR1 MNHEY and CDR2 SMNVEV (reference sequence). V lost 7 bases, J lost 5 bases, and 17 bases lay in between. CDR3 length equals 14 residues. The CDR3 bases are TGTGCCAGCACCTTATCGGGGGGATCTACTGAAGCTTTCTTT. Translating gives CASTLSGGSTEAFF.

In DNA, the CDR3 is TGTGCCACCCTAAGGGGCTACCAGGGGTCTAACACTGAAGCTTTCTTT. Residues: CATLRGYQGSNTEAFF. The chain has TRBV7-9 and TRBJ1-1; tentatively, D is TRBD1 (6 bases). Germline CDR1 reads SEHNR; CDR2 reads FQNEAQ (reference sequence). CDR3 length equals 16 residues. V lost 10 bases and J lost 2, with 23 bases in between. The variable domain in full, with the rest retrieved from reference TRBV7-9 and TRBJ1-1, is DTGVSQNPRHKITKRGQNVTFRCDPISEHNRLYWYRQTLGQGPEFLTYFQNEAQLEKSRLLSDRFSAERPKGSFSTLEIQRTEQGDSAMYLCATLRGYQGSNTEAFFGQGTRLTVV.

This clone was counted only a few times. The rearrangement uses TRBV5-1 and TRBJ1-1, with a possible D match to TRBD1 (6 bases). Per germline, CDR1 SGHRS and CDR2 YFSETQ. The CDR3 has 14 residues. V was cut by 3 bases and J by 6 bases, with 15 bases left in between. CDR3 protein: CASSSGGAGAEAFF. Here the CDR3 DNA reads TGCGCCAGCAGCTCCGGGGGGGCAGGGGCTGAAGCTTTCTTT.

The V gene is TRBV7-9, the J gene TRBJ2-6; D is undetermined. The V end was cut by 4 bases, the J end by 0 bases, with 7 bases between. The CDR3 runs 15 residues. The V gene's germline CDR1 is SEHNR and CDR2 FQNEAQ (reference sequence). CDR3 DNA: TGTGCCAGCAGCTATTATATCTCTGGGGCCAACGTCCTGACTTTC. This encodes CASSYYISGANVLTF. The variable domain in full, completed from reference TRBV7-9 and TRBJ2-6, reads DTGVSQNPRHKITKRGQNVTFRCDPISEHNRLYWYRQTLGQGPEFLTYFQNEAQLEKSRLLSDRFSAERPKGSFSTLEIQRTEQGDSAMYLCASSYYISGANVLTFGAGSRLTVL.

The V gene is TRBV21-1, the J gene TRBJ1-2; the table's D gene call, TRBD1, was not cross checked with the DNA. TRBV21-1 is described as a pseudogene. The CDR3 is made up of 14 amino acids. DNA for the CDR3: TGTGCCAGCAGCAATCTCTCAGGGGGGAATGGCTACACCTTC. Translated, it gives CASSNLSGGNGYTF.

The chain is built from TRBV10-3 and TRBJ2-2, with 9 bases that match TRBD1. The V gene end was trimmed by 6 bases and the J gene end by 5 bases; junction bases not matched to a gene: 7. CDR1 is ENHRY and CDR2 is SYGVKD in the germline V gene. The CDR3 covers 15 residues. This chain's CDR3 is CAIRPGQGGTGELFF. DNA of the CDR3: TGTGCCATCAGGCCGGGACAGGGAGGAACCGGGGAGCTGTTTTTT.

V usage is TRBV30 and J usage is TRBJ1-5; D may be TRBD1 (5 bases). This CDR3 is built from 13 residues. Germline V gene sequence: CDR1 GTSNPN, CDR2 SVGIG (reference sequence). The V end was cut by 2 bases, the J end by 4 bases, with 9 bases between. This chain's CDR3 is CAWSMTANQPQHF. DNA for the CDR3: TGTGCCTGGAGTATGACAGCTAATCAGCCCCAGCATTTT.